What follows describes a single T cell receptor beta chain. Its antigen is undetermined. The read ends 3 residues shy of where the CDR3 ends; the end is completed using the germline J gene. This entry belongs to a study of T cells in women clearing cervical HPV infection. Study information: Cases: HPV16-related CIN3 or worse on histology, 2 invasive cancers.

Findings and limits, study-wide: CIN3+ cases had significantly higher TCR repertoire richness than controls, but evenness did not differ.

Generated by immunoSEQ multiplex PCR, the TCRdb table keeps only in-frame clones and is missing some. The record lists tens of thousands of clones, of which the ten most abundant hold 20% to 25%. The J segment lost 2 bases and the V segment lost 1 base, leaving 9 bases of the junction unmatched. Germline CDR1 and CDR2: GTSNPN and SVGIG (reference sequence). The CDR3 loop spans 16 amino acids. V is TRBV30 and J is TRBJ1-2; TRBD1 agrees at 8 bases. This receptor was taken from a woman aged 18 to 69 with a cervical HPV16 infection that either progressed to CIN3+ or cleared (not recorded which). Sequenced material: blood buffy coat. CDR3 DNA, as far as it was read: TGTGCCTGGAGTGATATCGGACAGGGCCTAAACTATGGC. Protein: CAWSDIGQGLNYG. The CDR3 as a whole reads CAWSDIGQGLNYGYTF.